This T cell receptor (beta chain) came from a study of blood T cells in healthy people across ages (dated by TCRdb to 2014 to 2015). In the study overall: In model experiments, roughly one uniquely barcoded TCR beta cDNA molecule per two T cells was captured by template switching. Age-related changes in TCR beta repertoire diversity were measured in the study by deep sequencing normalized with unique cDNA molecular identifiers. The donors were divided into four age groups: young (average around 16 years), middle-aged (about 39), aged (around 67) and long-lived (about 90). To avoid experimental bias, donors of different ages were distributed randomly across sequencing lanes. For two donors (one aged 18 to 30 and one aged 80 or older), the study analyzed two additional independent replicas of 1 million unique cDNA reads from the same blood draw. What the authors observed across the whole study: Donor CMV infection status was unknown, potentially confounding age-related changes in expanded clonotypes. Estimates of total diversity from one million sequenced T cells were regarded as lower bounds and underestimates. Observed TCR beta diversity per million T cells fell roughly linearly with age, and a significant reduction was already apparent by age about 43. Observed TCR beta diversity correlated strongly with the percentage of naive T cells measured by flow cytometry. Bulk unsorted PBMC profiling prevented conclusive comparison of naive and antigen-experienced compartments. Compared with the aged group, the long-lived group had more naive CD4+ T cells, fewer expanded clones and increased TCR diversity, suggesting age selection.

Donors were a few dozen systemically healthy Caucasian individuals from Russia aged 6 to 90 years. Around 10 milliliters of peripheral blood were drawn from each donor into EDTA-treated Vacutainer tubes. Ficoll-Paque density-gradient centrifugation was used to isolate PBMCs, with at least 7 million per sample. Trizol reagent was used to extract total RNA from the PBMCs, yielding at least 5 micrograms per sample. Naive CD45RAhigh/CD27high T cell percentages were measured by flow cytometry on a PBMC aliquot from every donor. This clonotype was counted a few times. Its target antigen remains unknown. One base away there is no much larger clone; base qualities are not given. Library preparation used 5' RACE. TCRdb shows the sequencer as Illumina HiSeq 2500. A second PCR of 7 to 11 cycles was performed with a sample-barcoded 5' primer and a J-beta primer mix. A template-switch 5' adaptor carrying 12 random nucleotides introduced a unique molecular identifier onto each TCR beta cDNA molecule. Each sample yielded at least 2.5 million CDR3-containing paired-end reads. The Mint cDNA synthesis kit, primed by a TRBC-specific oligonucleotide, was used to synthesize first-strand cDNA from all RNA. Following uracil-DNA glycosylase treatment, all cDNA underwent a first 18-cycle PCR with the universal primers M1SS and BC2_uni_R. The original methods were these. For normalization, 1 million high-quality reads were randomly selected from each sample, with every read carrying a distinct molecular identifier. Instead of being binned into consensus sequences, reads that shared molecular identifiers were thrown out. CDR3 identification, clonotype clustering and error correction used MiTCR with a Q25 quality threshold and the strictest error-elimination algorithm. A nonparametric unseen species model using Euler transformation provided a lower-bound estimate of total TCR beta diversity. The raw public reads went through TCRdb reprocessing: fastp at Q25, MiXCR clone calling, in-frame beta chains kept. Each CDR3 protein appears once, grouped with its most common genes and DNA. The V and J calls come from TCRdb's annotation, not from the publication. The sample has around 620,000 distinct CDR3 sequences on record, about 26% of them singletons. Around 20% of the sample belongs to the ten largest clones.

The germline V gene (reference sequence) gives CDR1 as DFQATT and CDR2 as SNEGSKA. Its CDR3 holds 16 amino acids, cysteine through phenylalanine. Only CDR3 DNA is held: 48 bases, read in frame from base 1. A distance of 28 bases separates the germline ends of V and J, which lose 6 bases and 8 bases respectively. The V and J segments used are TRBV20-1 and TRBJ1-1; the D segment cannot be called with confidence. Specimen: blood. The clonotype originates from a woman aged 70-85 years in good health. The DNA sequence is as follows: TGCAGTGCACCCAGAGGCCGGCGGGGTGGGCAGGCCGAAGCTTTCTTT. This translates into CSAPRGRRGGQAEAFF.